This T cell receptor (beta chain) was recovered during a study of identical twins. This clonotype has a handful of counts. From the 5' RACE reads, TCRdb called clonotypes with MiXCR, one entry per CDR3 protein. This repertoire shows around 510,000 distinct CDR3 sequences, approximately 14% found once; its top ten account for about 0.94%. CDR3 length: 16 amino acids. Trimming took 1 base from V and 6 from J; bases not matched to a gene: 7. These same data were also listed under a study on yellow fever vaccine responses in identical twins.

The origin of this receptor is a young woman in good health. Sequenced input: CD4+ T cells sorted from blood. The rearrangement uses TRBV12-3 or TRBV12-4 and TRBJ2-1; TRBD1 agrees at 9 bases. The CDR3 sequence is CASSLGGGTGFNEQFF. The CDR3 DNA is TGTGCCAGCAGTTTAGGGGGGGGGACAGGGTTCAATGAGCAGTTCTTC.